The clone carrying this TCR beta chain has a handful of counts. The antigen is not known. The data belong to a study of Graves' ophthalmopathy and Graves' hyperthyroidism. Findings of the study overall: Stable hyperthyroidism and ophthalmopathy were told apart by a 13-signature model, which achieved around 90% sensitivity and around 80% specificity. With around 65% sensitivity and about 72% specificity, the model predicted ophthalmopathy progression.

Beta-chain TCR CDR3 regions were amplified from RNA transcripts. HTBI primers primed a first-round RT-PCR, and a second-round multiplex PCR followed. TCRdb re-called the multiplex PCR reads with MiXCR, one entry per CDR3 protein. The sample consists of roughly 1.1 million distinct CDR3 sequences, about two fifths of them appearing once. Hyperthyroidism patients, aged 18 to 65, were newly diagnosed, under 2 months' duration. The germline gives CDR1 SGHDN, CDR2 FVKESK. V shed 0 bases and J shed 7 bases, with 13 bases lying between them. This CDR3 is built from 14 residues. V and J are TRBV14 and TRBJ2-7; TRBD2 might be the D (5 bases). Sequencing was carried out using peripheral blood or thyroid tissue (not recorded which). The TCR comes from an adult man with Graves' hyperthyroidism. CDR3: CASSQDTASGEQYF. DNA for the CDR3: TGTGCCAGCAGCCAAGACACAGCCTCGGGGGAGCAGTACTTC.